In its sample, the clone carrying this T cell receptor (beta chain) was seen once. Method: immunoSEQ multiplex PCR; TCRdb's copy keeps in-frame clones and lacks some. The profile covers millions of clones, with approximately 94% appearing a single time and roughly 1% taken by the ten largest. The data were taken from a study of shared clonotypes between healthy human individuals. Cells designated naive CD8 were CD45RO-negative and were positively selected for CCR7, with terminally differentiated effector memory CD45RA+ cells excluded. V lost 4 bases and J 2 bases, leaving 8 bases between the germline ends. Germline V gives CDR1 SNHLY, CDR2 FYNNEI. This CDR3 spans 14 amino acids.

Sequenced sample: naive CD8+ T cells sorted from blood. This clonotype was obtained from a man between 18 and 35 years old in good health. The chain links TRBV2 to TRBJ2-2; D gene ambiguous. DNA for the CDR3: TGTGCCAGCAGTGTCTACATCAACACCGGGGAGCTGTTTTTT. This codes for CASSVYINTGELFF.